This T cell receptor (beta chain) derives from a study of human T cells and chemical hapten exposure (dated by TCRdb to the early 2020s). For the wider study: Libraries were pooled for sequencing, and variation in per-sample TCR yields was attributed mainly to small differences in library volumes within the pool. The study tracked peripheral blood TCR repertoire changes in vivo during primary and secondary sensitization to the hapten diphenylcyclopropenone (DPC) in alopecia patients. Each blood RNA sample was used to sequence both TCR alpha and TCR beta chains. Summary of the overall study and its limitations: The number of TCRs above 1 in 1000 frequency did not change with DPC sensitization; there was no evidence of global repertoire structure alterations. After repeated subsampling, changes were observed in the strength of the expansion versus patch-test correlation and in the threshold at which the correlation became significant.

Points on this clonotype: The antigen it binds to is not known. Within one base of it there is no much larger clone, and no base qualities were kept.

The method behind the library was 5' RACE. The listed sequencing device is Illumina MiSeq. Library preparation attached unique molecular identifiers to individual cDNA molecules for quantitative, reproducible TCR counting. In the original analysis: Samples had a median of roughly 98,000 TCRs, with a range from roughly 20,000 to 690,600. The Decombinator software suite was used to annotate the V, J and CDR3 of the TCR reads. Every sample was subsampled to the same number of TCRs (28,000) for the PS versus PT1 abundance plots. Expanded TCRs were defined as absent before sensitization and observed at least eight times at the 2-week time point. TCRdb reanalyzed the raw reads on its own, using fastp at Q25 for trimming and MiXCR for clone calling, and kept in-frame beta chains. Identical CDR3 protein sequences are pooled into one entry, listed with their most common genes and DNA. The V and J calls come from TCRdb's annotation, not from the publication. Within this sample are about 140,000 distinct CDR3 sequences, with roughly 4.1% of them counted one time only. 1.2% to 1.5% of the sample lies in the top ten.

The CDR3 sequence holds 15 residues, the cysteine and phenylalanine included. Of all the DNA, just the CDR3 is kept, 45 bases in frame from base 1. The V and J ends are trimmed by 1 base and 6 bases, leaving 15 bases between them. CDR1 and CDR2, per the germline V gene, are SGHTA and FQGTGA. Total RNA was extracted from unfractionated whole blood collected in Tempus Blood RNA tubes. A handful of healthy volunteers acted as controls for TCR sequencing and had blood drawn at day 0, 2 weeks and 6 weeks. This clonotype originated in a female donor in good health. The rearranged segments are TRBV7-3 and TRBJ1-2; the D gene cannot be named for sure. The DNA sequence follows: TGTGCCAGCAGCTTAAGACGCCAGAATCGGGATGGCTACACCTTC. It translates as CASSLRRQNRDGYTF. The entire variable domain, with the stretches around the CDR3 drawn from the reference TRBV7-3 and TRBJ1-2 proteins, is GAGVSQTPSNKVTEKGKYVELRCDPISGHTALYWYRQSLGQGPEFLIYFQGTGAADDSGLPNDRFFAVRPEGSVSTLKIQRTERGDSAVYLCASSLRRQNRDGYTFGSGTRLTVV.